This T cell receptor (beta chain) was identified during a study of blood T cells in healthy people across ages. This clonotype was counted a single time. For the second PCR, which ran for about 7 to 11 cycles, a sample-barcoded 5' primer and a J-beta primer mix were used. Each CDR3 protein is one row after TCRdb ran MiXCR on the 5' RACE reads. Among about 1.4 million distinct CDR3 sequences, almost 60% were seen once, and the ten largest hold approximately 7%. The CDR3 contains 13 residues. Germline loops: CDR1 SGHAT, CDR2 FQNNGV. V was trimmed by 4 bases and J by 1 base, leaving 8 bases between them.

The TCR was taken from a man younger than 35 in good health. The sample consisted of blood. The chain has TRBV11-2 and TRBJ2-7; the D is unclear. The CDR3 spells CASSSRPSYEQYF. The CDR3 DNA is TGTGCCAGCAGCTCTAGACCGTCCTACGAGCAGTACTTC.